This T cell receptor (beta chain) was profiled in a study of tumor-infiltrating lymphocytes in localized non-small cell lung cancer. Study-level information: The cohort mixed smokers and never-smokers, several histologies, and some post-neoadjuvant-chemotherapy samples.

Measured with immunoSEQ multiplex PCR; TCRdb has only the in-frame clones, and not every one. Of about 12,000 clones in the sample, roughly 84% are singletons; the top ten hold 6% to 9%. Study-wide results and caveats: Different pieces of the same tissue went to different assays, confounding technical variation with intratumor heterogeneity. IM1 and IM2 tumors showed no difference in T-cell fraction. Tumor T-cell fraction from TCR sequencing was not associated with recurrence-free survival (p = 0.61).

For this clone: Its antigen is still unknown.

This CDR3 region has 14 residues. V lost 2 bases to trimming and J lost 5 bases; unmatched junction nucleotides: 3. Germline V gene data show CDR1 as GTSNPN and CDR2 as SVGIG (reference sequence). This receptor was taken from a human donor with non-small cell lung cancer. The source material was lung tumor tissue. The chain employs TRBV30 and TRBJ2-4, with 10 bases matching TRBD1. The CDR3 DNA follows: TGTGCCTGGAGTCCCGGGACAGGGGAAAACATTCAGTACTTC. Amino acids: CAWSPGTGENIQYF.